This TCR beta chain was obtained from a study of blood T cell repertoires in COVID-19. Study at large: Samples of COVID-19 (acute and convalescent) were obtained from the United States, Italy and Spain. Sources were T cells, B-cell-depleted T cells, or PBMCs; the material itself was cDNA or gDNA.

The germline gives CDR1 LGHDT, CDR2 YNNKEL (reference sequence). CDR3 size: 9 residues. In the authors' workflow: Reference gene primer amplification gave nucleated cell count estimates. Method: immunoSEQ multiplex PCR; TCRdb's copy keeps in-frame clones and lacks some. The V and J calls and the clone size are those of that table, but D and trimming were determined from the DNA. The sample records 79,000 or so clones, 80% to 90% being singletons. This clone has a single count. Its ends do not fully match the called genes, so a read error is possible. The specimen sequenced was peripheral blood. This chain connects TRBV3-1 (or the pseudogene TRBV3-2) to TRBJ2-1; D unresolved. The TCR comes from a human donor in a cohort sampled during active COVID-19. The CDR3 nucleotides are TGTGCCAGCAGCCAAGATACGGTCTTC. Translation: CASSQDTVF.